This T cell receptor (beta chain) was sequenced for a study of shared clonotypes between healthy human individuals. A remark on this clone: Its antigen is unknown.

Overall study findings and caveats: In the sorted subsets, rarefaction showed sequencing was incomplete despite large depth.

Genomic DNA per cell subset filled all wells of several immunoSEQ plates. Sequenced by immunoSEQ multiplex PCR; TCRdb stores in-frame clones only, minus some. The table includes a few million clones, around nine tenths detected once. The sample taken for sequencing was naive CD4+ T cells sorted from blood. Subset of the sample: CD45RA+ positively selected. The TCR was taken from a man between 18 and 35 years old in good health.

This CDR3 reads CASSGLPGGPSSSEQYF. The CDR3, as DNA: TGTGCCAGCAGTGGCCTTCCGGGTGGCCCTTCCTCCTCTGAGCAGTACTTC. The chain uses TRBV6-1 and TRBJ2-7; unclear D gene. This CDR3 has 17 residues. With 4 bases removed from V and 7 bases from J, the gap between germline ends came to 26 bases. CDR1 is MNHNS, CDR2 SASEGT, per germline.